This T cell receptor (beta chain) was captured in a study of cytomegalovirus exposure and HLA in healthy donors (dated by TCRdb to the late 2010s). Broadly, across the study: In an earlier analysis of about 560 of the donors, 276 Gb of sequence data and roughly 100 million unique TCR beta sequences from about 179 million T cells were reported. An early release that covered about 640 HLA-typed donors contained about 300 gigabases of sequencing data and tens of millions of unique TCR sequences. Among the roughly 390 genotyped donors, around 81% belonged to the genetic ancestry cluster associated with self-reported Caucasian donors. The study aimed to test whether cataloging public T cell receptors could reveal signatures of past pathogen exposure. The T cell repertoires of 666 subjects were profiled by immunosequencing and related to cytomegalovirus serostatus. A separate validation cohort of 100 to 150 different subjects was used in addition to the roughly 720-subject first cohort. To predict cytomegalovirus infection status, the study combined high-throughput TCR immunosequencing, statistical association of individual TCRs with disease status, and machine learning. A later analysis re-examined previously published TCR beta repertoires from several hundred donors and added high-resolution HLA genotyping to investigate patterns of TCR occurrence. Rather than using new phenotypic data, the later analysis identified candidate immune exposures from TCR beta sequences and from how often those sequences occurred across donors. An earlier analysis of 450 to 750 of the donors used high-throughput TCR beta sequencing to judge whether each TCR beta V gene segment behaved as functional or pseudogenic. Alongside the repertoire data, information on donor age, sex, ethnicity and CMV serostatus was compiled. A later genetic analysis took genome-wide SNP genotypes for about 65% of the 666 donors and used that subset as a discovery cohort. Every discovery cohort repertoire had been produced on one sequencing platform. HLA typing included class I and class II loci at four-digit resolution. The number of typed donors differed by locus: 629-630 for A, B, C, DRB1 and DQB1; 500 to 550 for DQA1; 606 for DPA1; and roughly 470 for DPB1. About 5 DR-DQ haplotypes were handled as single units for association and clustering, since linkage in the cohort was strong. Among around 400 genotyped donors of the cohort, an average of 235,054 unique TCR beta nucleotide sequences were sequenced per donor, approximately 20% of them non-productive. Summary of the overall study and its limitations: In both the original and validation cohorts, the classifier was reported to diagnose cytomegalovirus status with high specificity and sensitivity. Most TCR sequences were seen in very few donors, while some public TCRs were found in many individuals. The authors suggested that the approach could potentially be extended to other disease states and immunological phenotypes. In a later analysis, HLA-associated TCR beta chains were found to be more clonally expanded and to have lower generation probabilities than equally common non-associated chains. A later genetic analysis associated a missense DCLRE1C variant with V-gene and J-gene trimming of TCR beta chains, and an independent cohort replicated the association. At a false discovery rate of 0.05, a later analysis linked some 17,000 TCR beta sequences to specific HLA alleles. In this cohort, only TCR beta chains were sequenced, and detectable features were limited by the absence of alpha or paired-chain data. An earlier analysis of around 540 of the donors showed that most TCR beta V segments appeared in productive rearrangements either about 87% or about 30% of the time, which broadly matched IMGT annotations. Because counts were too low, roughly 17 rarely observed V segments, including chromosome 9 orphons, were left out of the earlier analysis of roughly 600 of the donors. Linkage disequilibrium might explain the correlated functional status among segregating V segments, but an unknown experimental factor could not be ruled out. CMV serostatus was the only immune exposure information available for the cohort. According to a later analysis, TCR association rates differed among HLA loci, with DRB1 alleles showing the most associated TCRs and HLA-C alleles showing the fewest. A cluster of highly shared sequence variants was judged likely to be a technical artifact of the sequencing pipeline. A later analysis found that most CMV-associated TCR beta chains appeared HLA-restricted, with HLA associations seemingly driven largely by CMV exposure. A few of the identified cytomegalovirus-associated TCR beta chains were confirmed in vitro to be specific for cytomegalovirus antigens. Sequencing depth was assumed to be roughly uniform across donors in the presence/absence analyses, though that assumption may not hold. According to a later genetic analysis, donors in an Asian-associated ancestry cluster had fewer N-insertions in productive TCRs than the approximately 610-donor mean. HLA typing was unavailable for some donors at each locus, so association tests used only the typed subset. When HLA alleles, especially DR and DQ, strongly co-occurred, TCR associations were difficult to assign to individual alleles. The study gave a list of about 160 TCR beta chains associated with cytomegalovirus. A later analysis reported that several top co-occurrence clusters appeared linked to parvovirus B19, influenza, CMV and Epstein-Barr virus. A further reported finding was that TCR beta sequences accurately predicted the HLA-A and HLA-B alleles for most subjects in the first cohort.

This clone was picked up a small number of times. This receptor's antigen is unknown. Per-nucleotide qualities are absent, and no much larger clonotype sits a single base away. Preparation of the library involved the immunoSEQ multiplex PCR assay. For the multiplex PCR, a mixture combining 60 forward primers for TCR Vbeta segments and 13 reverse primers for TCR Jbeta segments was used. A multiplex PCR assay on genomic DNA amplified the CDR3 region of rearranged TCR beta genes. The Illumina HiSeq System was used to sequence the amplified TCR beta libraries as 87-base-pair reads. The paper's data handling went like this. In a later analysis, tens of millions of unique TCR beta chains were counted across the 690 or so repertoires, and roughly 10 million of these chains were shared by at least two donors. Raw reads were error-corrected and collapsed into unique sequences with a nearest-neighbor algorithm that merged closely related sequences to remove PCR and sequencing errors. Alignment of CDR3 sequences to IMGT reference sequences was used to assign V, D and J gene segments. Each retained sequence needed at least a six-nucleotide match to both a V gene segment and a J gene segment. Rearrangements were called productive when the CDR3 lacked stop codons and stayed in frame with V and J; all others were non-productive. CDR3 was defined according to IMGT convention as the region running from the second conserved V-encoded cysteine to the conserved J-encoded phenylalanine. In an earlier analysis of 550 to 650 of the donors, sequences lacking an unambiguous match to a single V gene segment were excluded. An earlier analysis of several hundred of the donors called V segments functional above 56.7% productive rearrangements and segregating when the between-donor standard deviation exceeded 5%. To diagnose cytomegalovirus status from the catalog of TCR beta chain sequences, a statistical classification framework was built. V and J gene assignment, in a later analysis, came from comparing TCR nucleotide sequences with IMGT/GENE-DB human TR gene sequences. Using the TCRdist pipeline, a later analysis assigned CDR3 sequences along with most-parsimonious VDJ recombination scenarios. In a later analysis, each TCR beta chain was defined by its CDR3 amino acid sequence together with its V-gene family, and reads without a unique V-gene family were excluded. As a way to deal with suspected cross-contamination and a sequencing artifact, a later analysis dropped roughly 600 nucleotide sequences that were highly shared and had low generation probability. In a later analysis, a clonal expansion index was calculated for each public chain from normalized within-repertoire ranks of inferred template counts. In a later analysis, generation probabilities were computed with a VDJ recombination model fitted to out-of-frame rearrangements, and the resulting probabilities were checked against IGoR. A later analysis scored TCR-TCR, TCR-HLA and TCR-CMV co-occurrence with hypergeometric tests, applying a repertoire-size bias correction to TCR pairs. To estimate false discovery rates, a later analysis permuted the HLA or CMV assignments 20 times. In a later analysis, co-occurring TCRs were grouped using DBSCAN, with TCRdist sequence similarity added in when clustering inside HLA-allele-positive subsets. Repertoires with fewer than 30,000 or more than 120,000 public chains were left out of co-occurrence clustering, as were a few repertoires with anomalous nucleotide sharing. This immuneACCESS table, as held by TCRdb, lists in-frame sequences with V and J called but not all clones. Of the missing ones, under half trace to an unresolved V gene in checked studies; the others have no known cause. V and J calls and clone size are given by that table; D and trimming were obtained from the DNA. Within this sample are 75,000 to 100,000 clones, with 6.5% to 8% of them counted one time only. About 2.3% of the sample is taken by the ten largest.

The cohort was made up of approximately 670 healthy bone marrow donors. At the time of sampling, every cohort member was nominally healthy, though immune exposures that went unrecorded were likely present. The donor was CMV seronegative and was included in the group of over 300 seronegative cohort members. A peripheral blood sample was provided by each donor, and peripheral blood mononuclear cells were used for TCR beta sequencing. Genomic DNA extraction from the blood cell samples was performed with the Qiagen DNeasy Blood Extraction Kit. This clonotype was obtained from a man aged 50 to 60 in good health and CMV-seronegative. Specimen: PBMCs.

The CDR3 here reads CASSPTGPEQYF. The bases are TGTGCCAGCAGCCCGACAGGTCCCGAGCAGTACTTC. The V and J genes are TRBV7-2 and TRBJ2-7; the D gene is perhaps TRBD1, on 6 matching bases. Spanning cysteine to phenylalanine, the CDR3 consists of 12 amino acids. The read is trimmed to its CDR3 DNA, 36 bases read in frame from base 1. V loses 5 bases of germline sequence and J loses 6 bases, and the interval between the two ends is 11 bases. CDR1 SGHTA and CDR2 FQGNSA were looked up in the germline V gene.